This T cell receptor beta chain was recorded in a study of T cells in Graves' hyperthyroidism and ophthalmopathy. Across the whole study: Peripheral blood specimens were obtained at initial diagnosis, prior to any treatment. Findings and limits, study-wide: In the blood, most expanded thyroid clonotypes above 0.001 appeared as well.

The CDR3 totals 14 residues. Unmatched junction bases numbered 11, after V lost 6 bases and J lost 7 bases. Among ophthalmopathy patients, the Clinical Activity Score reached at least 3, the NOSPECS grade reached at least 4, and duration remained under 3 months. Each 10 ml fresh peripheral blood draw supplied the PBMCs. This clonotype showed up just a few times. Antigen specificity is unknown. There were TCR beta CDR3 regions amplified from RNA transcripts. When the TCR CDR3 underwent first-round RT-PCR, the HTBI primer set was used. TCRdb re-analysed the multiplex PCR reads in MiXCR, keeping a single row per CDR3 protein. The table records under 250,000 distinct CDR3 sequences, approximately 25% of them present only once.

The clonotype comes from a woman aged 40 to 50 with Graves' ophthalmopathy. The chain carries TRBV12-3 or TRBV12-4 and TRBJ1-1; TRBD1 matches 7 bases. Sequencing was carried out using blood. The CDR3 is CASSVFKGTVEAFF. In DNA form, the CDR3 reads TGTGCCAGCAGCGTCTTCAAAGGGACAGTTGAAGCTTTCTTT.